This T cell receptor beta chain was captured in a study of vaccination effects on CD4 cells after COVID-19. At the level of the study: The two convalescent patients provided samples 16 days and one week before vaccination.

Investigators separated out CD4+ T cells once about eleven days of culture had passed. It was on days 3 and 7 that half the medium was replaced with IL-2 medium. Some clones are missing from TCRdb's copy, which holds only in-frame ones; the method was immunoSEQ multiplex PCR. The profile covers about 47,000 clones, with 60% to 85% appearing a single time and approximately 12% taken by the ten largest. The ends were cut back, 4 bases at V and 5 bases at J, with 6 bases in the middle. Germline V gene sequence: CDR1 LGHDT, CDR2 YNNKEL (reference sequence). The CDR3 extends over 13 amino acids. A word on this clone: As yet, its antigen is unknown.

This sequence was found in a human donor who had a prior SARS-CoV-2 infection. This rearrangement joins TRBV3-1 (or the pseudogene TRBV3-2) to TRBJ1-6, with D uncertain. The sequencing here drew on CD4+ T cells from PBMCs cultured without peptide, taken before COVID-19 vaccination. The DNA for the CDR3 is TGTGCCAGCAGCCCCTGGGATAATTCACCCCTCCACTTT. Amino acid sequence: CASSPWDNSPLHF.